This T cell receptor beta chain was captured by sequencing in a study of PD-1 blockade in mismatch repair-deficient tumors. Trimming took 4 bases from V and 1 from J, leaving 8 bases between them. Germline V CDR1 and CDR2: MDHEN, SYDVKM. There are 14 residues in the CDR3. Mismatch repair deficiency was confirmed in all patients, by PCR or immunohistochemistry. The TCR-sequenced patients were a few responders to pembrolizumab. As for this clone: Its antigen is currently unknown.

Study-wide results and caveats: Rapid post-treatment expansion, then contraction, generally preceding radiologic response, marked tumor-resident clones.

The protocol was immunoSEQ multiplex PCR, while the TCRdb copy is restricted to in-frame clones and leaves out a portion. Among under 40,000 clones, over 80% were seen once, and the ten largest hold around 1%. The sequenced sample was PBMCs, obtained roughly 40 weeks after starting pembrolizumab. This receptor was obtained from an adult with mismatch repair-deficient cancer. The chain links TRBV28 to TRBJ2-1, with unresolved D. The DNA of the CDR3 is TGTGCCAGCAGTTCTACCCTATCCTACAATGAGCAGTTCTTC. It is translated as CASSSTLSYNEQFF.